Sequencing of this TCR beta chain was carried out in a study of T cell clonotyping in hematopoietic cell transplantation (dated by TCRdb to the early 2020s). With respect to the entire study: In the study, 150 or so blood samples were gathered from roughly 40 consecutive transplant recipients and their related donors. Recruitment of patients ran from late 2015 to early 2017, and follow-up continued until late 2020 or until death. Study-wide findings and limitations: Only a small fraction of recipient repertoires overlapped donor repertoires, with over 95% appearing de novo at the given depth. Donor and pretransplant recipient Inverse Simpson Index values predicted broader posttransplant TCR repertoire diversity. After transplant, TCR diversity in recipients dropped, and pathologically expanded clonotypes increased progressively from day 30 to day 180. The sample size was limited and the cells went unsorted, which meant the CD4 and CD8 repertoire contributions could not be told apart.

The immunoSEQ assay, a bias-controlled multiplex PCR with V- and J-specific primers, was used to amplify TCR beta CDR3 regions from genomic DNA. A proprietary barcode and Illumina adapter sequences were added to the CDR3 amplicons in a second PCR step. An Illumina MiSeq instrument was used for sequencing of the CDR3 libraries. From the authors' description of their analysis: Export and quality control were done with immunoSEQ Analyzer 3.0, while downstream analyses used R Bioconductor and Immunarch. Only productive rearrangements within the normalized downsampled data set were used in the calculation of repertoire metrics. Pathologically expanded clonotypes were defined as those larger than 5 templates in the normalized cohort. The Inverse Simpson Index served as the measure of repertoire diversity. CMV-specificity analyses were carried out on the non-normalized data set to capture all clonotypes. The source is immuneACCESS, and TCRdb retained only in-frame sequences with V and J called. Part of the clones is not carried over; for the studies checked, unresolved V genes explain less than half of this, and the remainder is unexplained. V and J calls and clone size are those listed in that table; D and trimming were worked out from the DNA. The sample yields around 17,000 clones; about 85% were counted once. The ten largest clones add up to roughly 4.2% of the sample.

The CDR3 runs 15 amino acids, cysteine and phenylalanine included. This entry keeps only the CDR3 DNA: 45 bases, framed from base 1. V is cut by 3 bases and J by 3 bases, and the space between the germline ends is 13 bases. CDR1 is given as LGHNA and CDR2 as YNFKEQ, both from the germline V gene. Explained via the paper, the time point label denotes: 100 days after allo-HCT. Blood from recipients was drawn about 28 days before transplant and again at days 30, 100 and 180 after transplant. Nuclei Lysis Solution was used to extract genomic DNA from fresh or cryopreserved unfractionated peripheral blood mononuclear cells. This clone was seen once. Its antigen is still unknown. No much larger clonotype is one base removed from it; base qualities were not supplied.

The chain joins TRBV4-2 to TRBJ2-3; perhaps TRBD2 is the D gene, with 6 bases matching. The sequence was collected from a male patient between 60 and 69 years old who had an allogeneic stem cell transplant from a related donor, so the T cells may come from the graft donor. Some clones in this sample may be carry-over from other donors' samples. Sequences were derived from PBMCs, sampled 100 days after allogeneic stem cell transplant. The CDR3 amino acid sequence is: CASSQGGTVTDTQYF. The sequenced DNA: TGTGCCAGCAGCCAGGGAGGAACGGTGACAGATACGCAGTATTTT.